The clone carrying this T cell receptor (beta chain) appeared once. Its antigen is unknown. The CDR3 extends over 16 amino acids. Germline values: CDR1 SGHRS, CDR2 YFSETQ. J gave up 6 bases and V 5 bases, and 5 bases lay outside the gene matches. This record belongs to a study of cytomegalovirus exposure and HLA in healthy donors. General study points: TCR beta sequences reportedly predicted most subjects' HLA-A and HLA-B alleles accurately. A link between a missense DCLRE1C variant and TCR beta V- and J-gene trimming emerged from a later analysis.

In the PCR, 60 Vbeta and 13 Jbeta primers were used. Generated by immunoSEQ multiplex PCR, the TCRdb table keeps only in-frame clones and is missing some. Here the sample spans about 150,000 clones, roughly 85% being singletons. This sequence joins TRBV5-1 and TRBJ2-2, with TRBD2 matching 15 bases. This clonotype was obtained from a woman aged 18-35 years in good health and CMV-seronegative. Material for sequencing was PBMCs. CDR3 region: CASRLGLAGGAGELFF. CDR3 nucleotides: TGCGCCAGCAGGCTTGGACTAGCGGGAGGGGCCGGGGAGCTGTTTTTT.